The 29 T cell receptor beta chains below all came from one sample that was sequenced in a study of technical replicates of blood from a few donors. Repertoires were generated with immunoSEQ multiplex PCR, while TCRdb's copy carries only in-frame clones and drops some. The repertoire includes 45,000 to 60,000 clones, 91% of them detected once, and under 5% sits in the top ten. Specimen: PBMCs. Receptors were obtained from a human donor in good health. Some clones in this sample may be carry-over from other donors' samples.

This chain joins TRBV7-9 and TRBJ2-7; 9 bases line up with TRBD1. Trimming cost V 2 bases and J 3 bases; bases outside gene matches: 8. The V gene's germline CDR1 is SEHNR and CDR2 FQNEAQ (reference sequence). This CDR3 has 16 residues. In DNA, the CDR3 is TGTGCCAGCAGCTTATACAGGGGGCCAAAAGACTACGAGCAGTACTTC. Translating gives CASSLYRGPKDYEQYF.

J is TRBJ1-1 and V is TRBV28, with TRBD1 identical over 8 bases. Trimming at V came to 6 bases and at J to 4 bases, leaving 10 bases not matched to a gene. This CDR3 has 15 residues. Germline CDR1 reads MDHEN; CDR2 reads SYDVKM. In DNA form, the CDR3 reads TGTGCCAGCAGGGAACGACTCACAGGGGGCACTGAAGCTTTCTTT. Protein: CASRERLTGGTEAFF.

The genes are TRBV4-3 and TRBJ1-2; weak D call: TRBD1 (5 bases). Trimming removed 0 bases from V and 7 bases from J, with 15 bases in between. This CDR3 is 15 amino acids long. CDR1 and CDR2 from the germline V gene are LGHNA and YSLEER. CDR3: CASSQDKRDWGGYTF. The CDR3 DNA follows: TGCGCCAGCAGCCAAGACAAGCGGGACTGGGGTGGCTACACCTTC.

The CDR3 DNA reads as TGCAGCGCCACCCCAACAACAGATACGCAGTATTTT. Encoded protein: CSATPTTDTQYF. The chain carries TRBV29-1 and TRBJ2-3; D remains unclear. Germline CDR1 is SQVTM and CDR2 is ANQGSEA. The CDR3 is made up of 12 amino acids. V lost 7 bases and J 3 bases, leaving 11 bases between the germline ends.

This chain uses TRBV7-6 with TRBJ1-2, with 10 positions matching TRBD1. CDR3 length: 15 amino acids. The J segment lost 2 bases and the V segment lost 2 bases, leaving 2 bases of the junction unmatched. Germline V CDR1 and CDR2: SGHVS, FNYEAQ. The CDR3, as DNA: TGTGCCAGCAGCTTAAGACAGGGGGCAAACTATGGCTACACCTTC. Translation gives CASSLRQGANYGYTF.

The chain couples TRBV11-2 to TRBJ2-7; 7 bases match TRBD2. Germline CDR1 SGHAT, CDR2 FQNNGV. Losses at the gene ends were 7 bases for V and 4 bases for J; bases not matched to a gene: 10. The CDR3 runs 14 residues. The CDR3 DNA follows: TGTGCCAGCACCTGGACTAGAGGGGTATACGAGCAGTACTTC. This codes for CASTWTRGVYEQYF.

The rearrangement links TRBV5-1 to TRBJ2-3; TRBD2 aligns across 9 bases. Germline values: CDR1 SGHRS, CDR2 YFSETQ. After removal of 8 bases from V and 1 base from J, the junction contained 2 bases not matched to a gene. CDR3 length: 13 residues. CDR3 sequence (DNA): TGCGCCAGTGCGGGGGGGCGCACAGATACGCAGTATTTT. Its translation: CASAGGRTDTQYF.

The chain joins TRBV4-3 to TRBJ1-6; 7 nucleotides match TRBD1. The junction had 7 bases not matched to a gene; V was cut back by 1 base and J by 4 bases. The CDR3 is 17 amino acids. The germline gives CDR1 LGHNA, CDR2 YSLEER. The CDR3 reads CASSQGPTGQYNSPLHF. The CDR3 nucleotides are TGCGCCAGCAGCCAAGGCCCCACGGGACAGTATAATTCACCCCTCCACTTT.

The CDR3 nucleotides are TGTGCCAGCAACAACGGGGGACAGTACGAGCAGTACTTC. As protein: CASNNGGQYEQYF. The rearrangement links TRBV4-2 to TRBJ2-7, with a weak D call TRBD1 (7 bases). V lost 7 bases, J lost 4 bases, and 14 bases lay in between. The CDR3 covers 13 residues. Germline V gene data show CDR1 as LGHNA and CDR2 as YNFKEQ.

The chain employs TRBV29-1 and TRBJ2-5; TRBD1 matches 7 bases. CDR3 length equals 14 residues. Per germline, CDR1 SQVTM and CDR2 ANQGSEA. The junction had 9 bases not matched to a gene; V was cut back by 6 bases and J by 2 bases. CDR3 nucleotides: TGCAGCGTCCAGGGGACAGCAGTACAAGAGACCCAGTACTTC. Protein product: CSVQGTAVQETQYF.

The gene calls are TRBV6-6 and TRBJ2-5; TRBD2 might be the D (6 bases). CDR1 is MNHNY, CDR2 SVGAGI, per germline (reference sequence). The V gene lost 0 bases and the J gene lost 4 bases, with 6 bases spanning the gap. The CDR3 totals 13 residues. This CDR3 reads CASSYSGGETQYF. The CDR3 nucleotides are TGTGCCAGCAGTTACTCGGGGGGAGAGACCCAGTACTTC.

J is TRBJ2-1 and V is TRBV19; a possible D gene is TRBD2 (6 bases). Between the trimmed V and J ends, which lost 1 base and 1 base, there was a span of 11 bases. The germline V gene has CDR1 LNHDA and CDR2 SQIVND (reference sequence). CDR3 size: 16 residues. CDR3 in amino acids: CASSIAGLGSYNEQFF. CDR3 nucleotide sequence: TGTGCCAGTAGTATAGCGGGACTGGGGTCCTACAATGAGCAGTTCTTC.

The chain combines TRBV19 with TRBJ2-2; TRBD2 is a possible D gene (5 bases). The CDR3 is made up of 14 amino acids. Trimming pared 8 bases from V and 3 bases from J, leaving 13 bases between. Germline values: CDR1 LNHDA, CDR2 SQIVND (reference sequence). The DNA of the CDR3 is TGTGCCAGTGCCCGCCGGGGATACACCGGGGAGCTGTTTTTT. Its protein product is CASARRGYTGELFF.

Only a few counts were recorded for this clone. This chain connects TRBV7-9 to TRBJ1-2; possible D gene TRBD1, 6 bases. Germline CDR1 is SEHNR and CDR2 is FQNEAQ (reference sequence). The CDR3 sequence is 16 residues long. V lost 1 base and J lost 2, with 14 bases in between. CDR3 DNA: TGTGCCAGCAGCTTAGATGGACAGCGACTAAACTATGGCTACACCTTC. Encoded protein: CASSLDGQRLNYGYTF.

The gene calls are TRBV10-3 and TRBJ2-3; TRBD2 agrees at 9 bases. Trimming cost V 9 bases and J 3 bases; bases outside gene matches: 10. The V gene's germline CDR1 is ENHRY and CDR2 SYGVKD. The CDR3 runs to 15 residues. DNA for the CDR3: TGTGCCATAAGCTTAGCGGGAGATAGTACAGATACGCAGTATTTT. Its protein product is CAISLAGDSTDTQYF.

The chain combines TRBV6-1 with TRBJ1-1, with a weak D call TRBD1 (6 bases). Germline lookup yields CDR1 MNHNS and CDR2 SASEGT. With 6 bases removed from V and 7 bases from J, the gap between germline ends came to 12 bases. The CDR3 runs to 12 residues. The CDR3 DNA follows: TGTGCCAGCAGAGATTACAGGGTTGAAGCTTTCTTT. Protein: CASRDYRVEAFF.

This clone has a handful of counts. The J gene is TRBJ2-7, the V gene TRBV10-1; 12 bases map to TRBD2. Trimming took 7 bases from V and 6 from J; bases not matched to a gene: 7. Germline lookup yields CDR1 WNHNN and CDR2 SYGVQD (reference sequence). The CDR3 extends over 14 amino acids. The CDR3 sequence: CASILAGGPSEQYF. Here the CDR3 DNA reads TGCGCCAGCATCCTAGCGGGAGGGCCTTCCGAGCAGTACTTC.

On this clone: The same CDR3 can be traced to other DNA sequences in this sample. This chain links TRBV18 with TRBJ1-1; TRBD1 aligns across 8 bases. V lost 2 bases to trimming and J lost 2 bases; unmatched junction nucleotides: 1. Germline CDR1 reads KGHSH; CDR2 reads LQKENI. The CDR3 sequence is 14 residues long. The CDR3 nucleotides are TGTGCCAGCTCACCAGGACAGGGAAACACTGAAGCTTTCTTT. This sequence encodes CASSPGQGNTEAFF.

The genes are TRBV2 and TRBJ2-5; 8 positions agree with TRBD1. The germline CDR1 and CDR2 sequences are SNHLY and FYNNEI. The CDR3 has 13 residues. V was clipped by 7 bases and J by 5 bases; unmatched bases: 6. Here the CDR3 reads CASTRDRRETQYF. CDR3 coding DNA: TGTGCCAGCACTAGGGACAGGAGGGAGACCCAGTACTTC.

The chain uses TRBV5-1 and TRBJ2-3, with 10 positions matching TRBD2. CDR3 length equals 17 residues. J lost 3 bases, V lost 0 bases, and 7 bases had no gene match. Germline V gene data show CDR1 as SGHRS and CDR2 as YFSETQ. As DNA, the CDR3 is TGCGCCAGCAGCTTGGTACCTAGCGGGGGTTATACAGATACGCAGTATTTT. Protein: CASSLVPSGGYTDTQYF.

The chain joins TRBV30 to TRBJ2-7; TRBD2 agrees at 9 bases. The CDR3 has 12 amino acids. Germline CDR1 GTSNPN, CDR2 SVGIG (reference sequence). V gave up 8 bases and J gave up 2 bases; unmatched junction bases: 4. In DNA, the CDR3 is TGTGCCGCCTCTAGCGGGGCCTACGAGCAGTACTTC. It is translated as CAASSGAYEQYF.

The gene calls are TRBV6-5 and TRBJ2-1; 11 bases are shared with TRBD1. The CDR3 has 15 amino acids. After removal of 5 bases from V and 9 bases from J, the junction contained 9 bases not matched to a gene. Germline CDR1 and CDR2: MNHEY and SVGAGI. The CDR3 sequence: CASSPRTGGLGEQFF. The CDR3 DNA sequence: TGTGCCAGCAGTCCTAGGACAGGGGGCCTCGGTGAGCAGTTCTTC.

In nucleotides, the CDR3 is TGTGCCAGCAGTGATTACAGGCGGGAGTCTGGTGAGCAGTACTTC. It translates to CASSDYRRESGEQYF. This chain joins TRBV6-4 and TRBJ2-7; TRBD2 agrees at 7 bases. There are 15 residues in the CDR3. The V and J ends lost 3 bases and 7 bases, in that order; junction bases with no gene match: 12. The germline V gene has CDR1 MRHNA and CDR2 SNTAGT.

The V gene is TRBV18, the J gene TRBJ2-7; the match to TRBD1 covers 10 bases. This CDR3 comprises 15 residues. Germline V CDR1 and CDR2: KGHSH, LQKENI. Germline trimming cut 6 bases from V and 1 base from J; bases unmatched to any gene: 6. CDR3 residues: CASSPRDRGSYEQYF. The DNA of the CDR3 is TGTGCCAGCTCCCCTCGGGACAGGGGATCCTACGAGCAGTACTTC.

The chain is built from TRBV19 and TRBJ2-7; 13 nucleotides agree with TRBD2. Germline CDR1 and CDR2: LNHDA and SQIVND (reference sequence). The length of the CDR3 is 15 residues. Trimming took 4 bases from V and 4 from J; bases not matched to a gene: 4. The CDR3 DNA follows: TGTGCCAGTAGTAAGGGGACTAGCGGGATATACGAGCAGTACTTC. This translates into CASSKGTSGIYEQYF.

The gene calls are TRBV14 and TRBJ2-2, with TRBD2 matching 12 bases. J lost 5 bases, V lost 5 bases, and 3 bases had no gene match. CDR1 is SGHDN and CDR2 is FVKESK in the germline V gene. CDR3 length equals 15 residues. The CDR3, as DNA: TGTGCCAGCAGCAGACTAGCGGGAGTAACCGGGGAGCTGTTTTTT. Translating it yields CASSRLAGVTGELFF.

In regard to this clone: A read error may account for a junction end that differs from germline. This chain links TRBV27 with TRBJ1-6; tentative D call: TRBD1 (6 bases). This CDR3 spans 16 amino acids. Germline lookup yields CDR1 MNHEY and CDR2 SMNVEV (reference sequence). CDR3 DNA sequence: TGTGCCAGCGGAAATGCGGACAGCCAAAAGCTTTCATCCCTCCACTTT. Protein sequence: CASGNADSQKLSSLHF.

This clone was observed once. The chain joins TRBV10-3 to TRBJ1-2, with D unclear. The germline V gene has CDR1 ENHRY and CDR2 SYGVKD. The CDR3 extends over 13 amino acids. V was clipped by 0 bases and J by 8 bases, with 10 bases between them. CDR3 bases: TGTGCCATCAGTGAGTCCTCCGGGGTAGGCTACACCTTC. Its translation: CAISESSGVGYTF.

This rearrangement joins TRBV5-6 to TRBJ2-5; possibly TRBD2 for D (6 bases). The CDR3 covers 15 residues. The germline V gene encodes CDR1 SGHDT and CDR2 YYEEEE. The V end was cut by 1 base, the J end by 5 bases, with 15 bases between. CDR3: CASSLYPRGMETQYF. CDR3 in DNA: TGTGCCAGCAGCTTGTACCCACGGGGGATGGAGACCCAGTACTTC.